Listed here are 10 T cell receptor beta chains from one sample, sequenced in a study of T cell changes during pregnancy in multiple sclerosis. Profiling relied on immunoSEQ multiplex PCR, and the TCRdb table lists in-frame clones only, not all of them. The sample includes fewer than 45,000 clones, 91% of them seen just once. The sample here was CD4+ T cells from peripheral blood mononuclear cells, taken in the second trimester of pregnancy. The receptors were sampled from a female donor in good health, enrolled as a control in a pregnancy study.

This sequence joins TRBV10-3 and TRBJ2-2, with D possibly TRBD2 on 6 matching bases. The CDR3 is 15 amino acids. With 3 bases removed from V and 1 base from J, the gap between germline ends came to 9 bases. Germline V CDR1 and CDR2: ENHRY, SYGVKD. As DNA, the CDR3 is TGTGCCATCAGTGATATGGGGGGGAACACCGGGGAGCTGTTTTTT. Its protein product is CAISDMGGNTGELFF.

The chain carries TRBV25-1 and TRBJ2-2, with 8 positions matching TRBD2. In germline, CDR1 is MGHDK, CDR2 SYGVNS. Unmatched junction bases numbered 6, after V lost 6 bases and J lost 0 bases. The CDR3 contains 16 residues. DNA for the CDR3: TGTGCCAGCAGCAGAACTAGCGGAACGAACACCGGGGAGCTGTTTTTT. Amino acid sequence: CASSRTSGTNTGELFF. The full variable domain, completed using reference TRBV25-1 and TRBJ2-2, is EADIYQTPRYLVIGTGKKITLECSQTMGHDKMYWYQQDPGMELHLIHYSYGVNSTEKGDLSSESTVSRIRTEHFPLTLESARPSHTSQYLCASSRTSGTNTGELFFGEGSRLTVL.

The gene calls are TRBV10-3 and TRBJ1-4, with D maybe TRBD1 (5 bases). V was pared by 6 bases and J by 7 bases, with 12 bases between. This CDR3 comprises 13 residues. Germline loops: CDR1 ENHRY, CDR2 SYGVKD. The CDR3 DNA reads TGTGCCATCAGAGGGGTTGGGGCTGAAAAACTGTTTTTT. This sequence encodes CAIRGVGAEKLFF.

The CDR3, as DNA: TGTGCCTGGCACCGTGGGGGGGGGCCGAACACTGAAGCTTTCTTT. As protein: CAWHRGGGPNTEAFF. The V gene is TRBV30, the J gene TRBJ1-1, with D maybe TRBD1 (6 bases). V shed 5 bases and J shed 1 base, with 17 bases lying between them. Germline values: CDR1 GTSNPN, CDR2 SVGIG (reference sequence). This CDR3 spans 15 amino acids.

The V and J genes are TRBV28 and TRBJ2-1; D is undetermined. The V and J ends lost 4 bases and 4 bases respectively, with 20 bases between them. The germline V gene has CDR1 MDHEN and CDR2 SYDVKM. The CDR3 is made up of 17 amino acids. Here the CDR3 reads CASSSDTRRRSYNEQFF. The CDR3 DNA reads TGTGCCAGCAGTTCCGATACACGCCGTAGGAGTTACAATGAGCAGTTCTTC.

This chain links TRBV19 with TRBJ1-2; D gene uncertain. V gave up 2 bases and J gave up 6 bases, with 7 bases separating them. Germline CDR1 and CDR2: LNHDA and SQIVND (reference sequence). The CDR3 length is 12 residues. The CDR3 spells CASSIYADGYTF. In DNA, the CDR3 is TGTGCCAGTAGTATATATGCGGATGGCTACACCTTC.

The chain recombines TRBV27 with TRBJ2-3; perhaps TRBD2 as D (6 bases). The CDR3 loop spans 13 amino acids. Germline loops: CDR1 MNHEY, CDR2 SMNVEV (reference sequence). The germline V and J ends were trimmed by 5 bases and 10 bases, with 16 bases remaining between them. Written as DNA, the CDR3 is TGTGCCAGCAGTGACCCTAGACTAGGGGCGCAGTATTTT. It translates to CASSDPRLGAQYF.

The chain employs TRBV2 and TRBJ2-7; 7 nucleotides agree with TRBD2. The V gene end was trimmed by 8 bases and the J gene end by 2 bases; junction bases not matched to a gene: 6. Germline values: CDR1 SNHLY, CDR2 FYNNEI. This CDR3 is built from 13 residues. The CDR3 DNA reads as TGTGCCAGCTGTTGCAGCGGGACCTACGAGCAGTACTTC. Translated, it gives CASCCSGTYEQYF.

In its sample, this clone was seen once. CDR3 amino acids: CASSLGAYEQYF. In nucleotides, the CDR3 is TGTGCCAGCAGCCTTGGAGCCTACGAGCAGTACTTC. The V and J genes are TRBV7-2 and TRBJ2-7, with D uncertain. The ends were cut back, 5 bases at V and 2 bases at J, with 7 bases in the middle. Germline CDR1 is SGHTA and CDR2 is FQGNSA. The CDR3 loop spans 12 amino acids.

V gene TRBV6-1 combines with J gene TRBJ1-3, with D perhaps matching TRBD1 (5 bases). With 5 bases removed from V and 1 base from J, the gap between germline ends came to 12 bases. This CDR3 spans 15 amino acids. The germline CDR1 and CDR2 sequences are MNHNS and SASEGT. CDR3 bases: TGTGCCAGCAGTCGGGGGGGTCCGTCTGGAAACACCATATATTTT. Its protein is CASSRGGPSGNTIYF.